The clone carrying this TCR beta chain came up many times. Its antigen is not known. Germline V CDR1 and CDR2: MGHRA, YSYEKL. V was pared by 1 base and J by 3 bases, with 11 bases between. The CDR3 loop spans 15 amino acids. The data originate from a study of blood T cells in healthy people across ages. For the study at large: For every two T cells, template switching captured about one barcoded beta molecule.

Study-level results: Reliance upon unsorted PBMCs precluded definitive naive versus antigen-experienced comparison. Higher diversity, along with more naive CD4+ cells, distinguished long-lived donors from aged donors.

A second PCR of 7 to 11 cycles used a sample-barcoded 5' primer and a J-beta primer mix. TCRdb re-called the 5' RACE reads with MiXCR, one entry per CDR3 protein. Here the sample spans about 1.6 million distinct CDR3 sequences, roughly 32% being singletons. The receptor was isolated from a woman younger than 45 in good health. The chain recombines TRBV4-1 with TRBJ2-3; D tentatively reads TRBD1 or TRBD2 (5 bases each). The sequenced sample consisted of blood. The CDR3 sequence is CASSQVVGGTDTQYF. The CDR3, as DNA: TGCGCCAGCAGCCAAGTTGTTGGGGGAACAGATACGCAGTATTTT.